This TCR beta chain comes out of a study of T cell clones after liver transplantation. Study summary: TCRbeta sequencing after a pre-transplant mixed lymphocyte reaction identified graft-donor-reactive clones, later tracked in post-transplant blood. Third-party-reactive TCRbeta sequences from pre-transplant mixed lymphocyte reactions served as antigen-independent comparators.

Germline assignment: CDR1 SGHDT and CDR2 YYEEEE. The CDR3 sequence is 14 residues long. V lost 3 bases and J lost 0, with 7 bases in between. Method: immunoSEQ multiplex PCR; TCRdb's copy keeps in-frame clones and lacks some. The profile shows over 15,000 clones, over 75% of them singletons. Details on this clone: What it binds is unknown.

Sorting of unstimulated PBMCs yielded separate CD3+CD4+ and CD3+CD8+ fractions. General study points: Graft donor-reactive T cells may have migrated into the graft rather than being deleted.

The TCR was taken from a human patient who received a liver transplant. Some T cells may originate from the graft donor. The input for sequencing was CD8+ T cells from blood, taken almost 47 months after liver transplant. J is TRBJ2-4 and V is TRBV5-6; D possibly corresponds to TRBD1 (6 bases). CDR3 sequence reads: CASSWGLAKNIQYF. The CDR3 bases are TGTGCCAGCAGCTGGGGGCTAGCCAAAAACATTCAGTACTTC.